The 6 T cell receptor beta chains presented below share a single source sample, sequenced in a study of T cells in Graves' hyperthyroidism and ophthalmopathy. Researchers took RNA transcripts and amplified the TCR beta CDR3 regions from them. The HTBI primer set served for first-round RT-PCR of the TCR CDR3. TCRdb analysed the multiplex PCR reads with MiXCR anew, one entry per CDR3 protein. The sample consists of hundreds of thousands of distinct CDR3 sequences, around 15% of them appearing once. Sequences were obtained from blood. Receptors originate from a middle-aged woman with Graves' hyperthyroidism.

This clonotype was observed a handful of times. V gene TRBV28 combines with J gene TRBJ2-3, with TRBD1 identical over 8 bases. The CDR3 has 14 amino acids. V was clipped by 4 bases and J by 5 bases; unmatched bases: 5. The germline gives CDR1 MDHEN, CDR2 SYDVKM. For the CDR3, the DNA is TGTGCCAGCAGTTCCCGGGACAGGTTAGATACGCAGTATTTT. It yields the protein CASSSRDRLDTQYF.

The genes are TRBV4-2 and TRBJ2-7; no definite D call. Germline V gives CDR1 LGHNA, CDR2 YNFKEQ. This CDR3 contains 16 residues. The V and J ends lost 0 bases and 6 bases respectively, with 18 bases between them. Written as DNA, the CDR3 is TGTGCCAGCAGCCAAGAAGGTCCCCCCAATGCTGGCGAGCAGTACTTC. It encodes CASSQEGPPNAGEQYF.

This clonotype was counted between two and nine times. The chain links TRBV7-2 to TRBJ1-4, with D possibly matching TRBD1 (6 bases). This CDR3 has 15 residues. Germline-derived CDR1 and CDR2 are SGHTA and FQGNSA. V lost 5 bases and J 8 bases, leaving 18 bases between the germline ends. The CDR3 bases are TGTGCCAGCAGCCTAGGGGGGGGGCGAGGCGAAAAACTGTTTTTT. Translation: CASSLGGGRGEKLFF.

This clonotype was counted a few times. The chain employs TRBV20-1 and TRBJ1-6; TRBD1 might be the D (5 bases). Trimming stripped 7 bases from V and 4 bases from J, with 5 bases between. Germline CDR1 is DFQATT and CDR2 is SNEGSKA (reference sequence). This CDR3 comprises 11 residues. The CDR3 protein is CSGGYNSPLHF. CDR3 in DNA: TGCAGTGGGGGGTATAATTCACCCCTCCACTTT.

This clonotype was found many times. The CDR3 protein is CASSLPGGNTEAFF. CDR3 DNA sequence: TGTGCCAGCAGTTTACCAGGGGGGAACACTGAAGCTTTCTTT. The V and J genes are TRBV28 and TRBJ1-1; 7 positions agree with TRBD1. Germline trimming cut 2 bases from V and 1 base from J; bases unmatched to any gene: 1. Germline lookup yields CDR1 MDHEN and CDR2 SYDVKM. This CDR3 comprises 14 residues.

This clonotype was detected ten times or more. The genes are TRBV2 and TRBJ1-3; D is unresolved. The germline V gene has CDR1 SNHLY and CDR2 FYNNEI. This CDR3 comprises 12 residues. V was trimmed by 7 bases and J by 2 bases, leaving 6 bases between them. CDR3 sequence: CASILTGNTIYF. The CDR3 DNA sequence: TGTGCCAGCATACTTACTGGAAACACCATATATTTT. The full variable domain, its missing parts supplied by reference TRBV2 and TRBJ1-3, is EPEVTQTPSHQVTQMGQEVILRCVPISNHLYFYWYRQILGQKVEFLVSFYNNEISEKSEIFDDQFSVERPDGSNFTLKIRSTKLEDSAMYFCASILTGNTIYFGEGSWLTVV.